This T cell receptor beta chain was found in a study of beta chain features in type 1 diabetes. Overall study findings and caveats: All four CD4+ subsets of Type 1 diabetes patients contained TCRB CDR3s that were moderately but significantly shorter.

V was trimmed by 5 bases and J by 2 bases, leaving 12 bases between them. The CDR3 runs 14 residues. Per the germline V gene, CDR1 is SGHTA and CDR2 is FQGNSA. Concerning this clone itself: Antigen: not known.

The whole isolated RNA underwent reverse transcription, so sequencing captured expressed TCRB transcripts. Libraries were prepared by immunoSEQ multiplex PCR; TCRdb keeps only in-frame clonotypes and omits some of them. The repertoire holds around 280,000 clones, with roughly 8% as singletons. The rearrangement joins TRBV7-2 to TRBJ2-5; D not resolved. Material: central memory CD4+ T cells from blood. The sequence was obtained from a woman younger than 30 in good health. The CDR3 loop is CASSLRTKQETQYF. DNA for the CDR3: TGTGCCAGCAGCCTCCGGACCAAACAAGAGACCCAGTACTTC.